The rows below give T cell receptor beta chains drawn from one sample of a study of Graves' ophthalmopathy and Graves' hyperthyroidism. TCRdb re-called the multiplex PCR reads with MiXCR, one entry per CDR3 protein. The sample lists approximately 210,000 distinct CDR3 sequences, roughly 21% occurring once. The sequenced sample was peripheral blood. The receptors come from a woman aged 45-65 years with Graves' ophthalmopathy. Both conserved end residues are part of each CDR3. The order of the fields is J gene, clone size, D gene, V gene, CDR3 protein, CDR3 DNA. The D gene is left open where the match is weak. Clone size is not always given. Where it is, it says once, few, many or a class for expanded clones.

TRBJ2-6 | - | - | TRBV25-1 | CASSELVSSGANVLTF | TGTGCCAGCAGTGAGCTTGTCAGCTCTGGGGCCAACGTCCTGACTTTC
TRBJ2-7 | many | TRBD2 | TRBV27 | CASRLAEGYEQYF | TGTGCCAGCAGACTAGCGGAAGGCTACGAGCAGTACTTC
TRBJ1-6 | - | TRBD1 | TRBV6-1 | CASSDRTGAVSPLHF | TGTGCCAGCAGTGATAGGACAGGGGCGGTGTCACCCCTCCACTTT
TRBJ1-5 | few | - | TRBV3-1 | CASSQEGVGLPQHF | TGTGCCAGCAGCCAAGAGGGGGTGGGTCTGCCCCAGCATTTT
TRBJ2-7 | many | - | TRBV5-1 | CASSLQGPYEQYF | TGCGCCAGCAGCTTGCAGGGCCCCTACGAGCAGTACTTC
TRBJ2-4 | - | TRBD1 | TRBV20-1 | CSAGQGGKNIQYF | TGCAGTGCTGGACAGGGGGGCAAAAACATTCAGTACTTC
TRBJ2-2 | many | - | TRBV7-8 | CASAQANTGELFF | TGTGCCAGCGCGCAGGCCAACACCGGGGAGCTGTTTTTT
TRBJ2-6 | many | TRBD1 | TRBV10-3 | CAISVTGTGDGSGANVLTF | TGTGCCATCAGTGTGACCGGGACAGGGGACGGCTCTGGGGCCAACGTCCTGACTTTC
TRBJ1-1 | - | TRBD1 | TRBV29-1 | CSVATRQGYEAFF | TGCAGCGTGGCCACCCGACAGGGGTATGAAGCTTTCTTT
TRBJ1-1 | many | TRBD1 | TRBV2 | CATLGQMNTEAFF | TGTGCCACCCTGGGACAGATGAACACTGAAGCTTTCTTT
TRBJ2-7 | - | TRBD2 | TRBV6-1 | CASSIGLGSYEQYF | TGTGCCAGCAGCATCGGACTAGGATCCTACGAGCAGTACTTC
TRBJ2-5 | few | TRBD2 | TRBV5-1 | CASSAGTSGETQYF | TGCGCCAGCAGCGCCGGAACTAGCGGAGAGACCCAGTACTTC
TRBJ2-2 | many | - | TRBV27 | CASSLEEGGELFF | TGTGCCAGCAGTTTAGAGGAGGGCGGGGAGCTGTTTTTT
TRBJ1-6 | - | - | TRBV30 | CAWSGTRGNSPLHF | TGTGCCTGGAGTGGCACCCGGGGTAATTCACCCCTCCACTTT
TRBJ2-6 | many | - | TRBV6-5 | CASSFDGSGANVLTF | TGTGCCAGCAGTTTCGACGGCTCTGGGGCCAACGTCCTGACTTTC
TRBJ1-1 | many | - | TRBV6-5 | CASTLMGRGGTEAFF | TGTGCCAGCACCCTGATGGGGAGGGGGGGCACTGAAGCTTTCTTT
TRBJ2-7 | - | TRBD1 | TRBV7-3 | CASSPTGGIDEQYF | TGTGCCAGCAGCCCGACAGGGGGTATCGACGAGCAGTACTTC
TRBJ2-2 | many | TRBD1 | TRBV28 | CASRSPGQGAIGELFF | TGTGCCAGCAGGTCTCCGGGACAGGGGGCGATCGGGGAGCTGTTTTTT
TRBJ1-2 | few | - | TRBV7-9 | CASRRDGPYGYTF | TGTGCCAGCAGACGGGACGGACCCTATGGCTACACCTTC
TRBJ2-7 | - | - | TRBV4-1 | CASSQESGAGPYEQYF | TGCGCCAGCAGCCAAGAAAGTGGGGCGGGACCCTACGAGCAGTACTTC
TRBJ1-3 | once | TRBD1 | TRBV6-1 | CASFQGAGNTIYF | TGTGCCAGCTTCCAGGGGGCTGGAAACACCATATATTTT
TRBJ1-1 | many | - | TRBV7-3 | CASSLYGNTEAFF | TGTGCCAGCAGCTTATATGGGAACACTGAAGCTTTCTTT
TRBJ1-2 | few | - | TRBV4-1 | CASSQVRDYYGYTF | TGCGCCAGCAGCCAAGTTAGAGATTACTATGGCTACACCTTC
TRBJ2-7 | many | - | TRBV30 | CAWRKPLGSAGEQYF | TGTGCCTGGAGGAAGCCCCTAGGGTCCGCGGGAGAGCAGTACTTC
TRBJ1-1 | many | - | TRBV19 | CASTQRGGYTEAFF | TGTGCCAGTACCCAGAGGGGAGGGTACACTGAAGCTTTCTTT
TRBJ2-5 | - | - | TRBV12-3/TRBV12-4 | CASGRLFQETQYF | TGTGCCAGCGGAAGACTCTTCCAAGAGACCCAGTACTTC
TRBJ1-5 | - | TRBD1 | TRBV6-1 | CATTTGAINQPQHF | TGTGCCACCACCACAGGGGCTATCAATCAGCCCCAGCATTTT
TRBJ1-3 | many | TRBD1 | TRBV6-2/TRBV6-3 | CASSWTGASGNTIYF | TGTGCCAGCAGTTGGACAGGGGCCTCTGGAAACACCATATATTTT
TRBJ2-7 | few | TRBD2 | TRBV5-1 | CASSFRLAGYRDEQYF | TGCGCCAGCAGCTTTCGACTAGCGGGATATCGAGACGAGCAGTACTTC
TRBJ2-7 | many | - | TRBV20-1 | CSAREARQGFDEQYF | TGCAGTGCTAGAGAAGCCCGTCAGGGGTTCGACGAGCAGTACTTC
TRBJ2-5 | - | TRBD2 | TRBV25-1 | CASSPGVAGEETQYF | TGTGCCAGCAGCCCAGGAGTAGCGGGAGAAGAGACCCAGTACTTC
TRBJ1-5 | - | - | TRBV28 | CASKIGGSNHSQHF | TGTGCCAGCAAAATAGGGGGTAGCAATCACTCCCAGCATTTT
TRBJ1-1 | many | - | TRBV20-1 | CSARNSMNTEAFF | TGCAGTGCTAGGAACAGCATGAACACTGAAGCTTTCTTT